This TCR beta chain was recovered during a study of blood T cell repertoires in COVID-19. Study context: Some COVID-19 samples were acute and others convalescent; all came from the United States, Italy and Spain.

Everyone who took part was about 18 to 90 years old, and they came from some 23 US areas. Categorization into cohorts depended on clinical history that participants reported. Libraries were prepared by immunoSEQ multiplex PCR; TCRdb keeps only in-frame clonotypes and omits some of them. The sample includes about 240,000 clones, approximately 83% of them seen just once. The CDR3 spans 15 residues. The junction had 6 bases not matched to a gene; V was cut back by 7 bases and J by 1 base. Germline CDR1 and CDR2: LNHDA and SQIVND (reference sequence). The TCR originated in a woman aged 35 to 49 with acute COVID-19. Source material: PBMCs or T cells enriched from blood (not recorded which). J is TRBJ2-2 and V is TRBV19; 7 bases are shared with TRBD1. The chain's CDR3 is CASTLRTGNTGELFF. The CDR3 DNA sequence: TGTGCCAGTACCCTTAGGACAGGGAACACCGGGGAGCTGTTTTTT.